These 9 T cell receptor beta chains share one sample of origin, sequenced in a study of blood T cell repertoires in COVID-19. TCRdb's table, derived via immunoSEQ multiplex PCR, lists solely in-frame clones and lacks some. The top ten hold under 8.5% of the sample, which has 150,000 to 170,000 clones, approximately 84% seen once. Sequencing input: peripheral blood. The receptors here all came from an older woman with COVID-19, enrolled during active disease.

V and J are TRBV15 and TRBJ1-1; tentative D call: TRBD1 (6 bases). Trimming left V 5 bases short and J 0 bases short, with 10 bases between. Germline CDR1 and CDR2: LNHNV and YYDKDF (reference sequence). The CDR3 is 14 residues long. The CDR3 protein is CATSQTGMNTEAFF. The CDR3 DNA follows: TGTGCCACCAGCCAAACAGGGATGAACACTGAAGCTTTCTTT.

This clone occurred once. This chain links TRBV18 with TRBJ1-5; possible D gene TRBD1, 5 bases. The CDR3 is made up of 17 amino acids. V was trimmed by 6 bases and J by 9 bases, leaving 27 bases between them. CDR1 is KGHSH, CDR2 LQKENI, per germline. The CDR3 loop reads CASSPANRRGGDSPQHF. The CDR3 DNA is TGTGCCAGCTCGCCAGCGAATAGGAGGGGAGGGGATTCGCCCCAGCATTTT.

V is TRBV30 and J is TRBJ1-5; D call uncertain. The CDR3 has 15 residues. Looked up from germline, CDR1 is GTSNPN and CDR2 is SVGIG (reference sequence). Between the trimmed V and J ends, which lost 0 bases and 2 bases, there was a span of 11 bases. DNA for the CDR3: TGTGCCTGGAGTGTAAGAGGGAGGGGCAATCAGCCCCAGCATTTT. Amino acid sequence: CAWSVRGRGNQPQHF.

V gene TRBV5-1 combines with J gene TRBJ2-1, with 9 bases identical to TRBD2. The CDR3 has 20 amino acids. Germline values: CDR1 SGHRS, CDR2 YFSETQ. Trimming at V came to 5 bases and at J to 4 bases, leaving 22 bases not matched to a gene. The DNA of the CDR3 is TGCGCCAGCAGATCGGAACTAGGGACGGCCCGACTAGCGGTTTACAATGAGCAGTTCTTC. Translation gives CASRSELGTARLAVYNEQFF.

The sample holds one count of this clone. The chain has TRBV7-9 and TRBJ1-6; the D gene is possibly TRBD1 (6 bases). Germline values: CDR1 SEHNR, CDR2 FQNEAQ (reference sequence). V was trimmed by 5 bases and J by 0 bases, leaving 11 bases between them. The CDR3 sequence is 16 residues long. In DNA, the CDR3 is TGTGCCAGCAGCCCACAGGGAAGCTCCTATAATTCACCCCTCCACTTT. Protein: CASSPQGSSYNSPLHF.

CDR3 nucleotides: TGTGCCAGCAGTGGGCGTACAGGGGGCAATCAGCCCCAGCATTTT. This sequence encodes CASSGRTGGNQPQHF. V gene TRBV2 combines with J gene TRBJ1-5, with 7 bases matching TRBD1. The CDR3 covers 15 residues. Germline-derived CDR1 and CDR2 are SNHLY and FYNNEI. V shed 4 bases and J 2 bases; nucleotides not matched to a gene: 5.

CDR3 bases: TGCGCCAGCAGTGAGTCATTAGGACAGGGGGCAGATACGCAGTATTTT. Its protein product is CASSESLGQGADTQYF. This chain joins TRBV10-1 and TRBJ2-3; 10 bases map to TRBD1. The V and J ends lost 0 bases and 4 bases, in that order; junction bases with no gene match: 4. The CDR3 has 16 amino acids. The germline CDR1 and CDR2 sequences are WNHNN and SYGVQD (reference sequence).

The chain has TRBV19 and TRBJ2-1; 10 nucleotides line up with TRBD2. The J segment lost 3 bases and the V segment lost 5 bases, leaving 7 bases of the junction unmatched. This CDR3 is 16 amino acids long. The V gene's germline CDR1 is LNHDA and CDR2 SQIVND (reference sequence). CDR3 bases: TGTGCCAGTAGTGTTCAACTAGCGGGGCTCTACAATGAGCAGTTCTTC. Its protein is CASSVQLAGLYNEQFF.

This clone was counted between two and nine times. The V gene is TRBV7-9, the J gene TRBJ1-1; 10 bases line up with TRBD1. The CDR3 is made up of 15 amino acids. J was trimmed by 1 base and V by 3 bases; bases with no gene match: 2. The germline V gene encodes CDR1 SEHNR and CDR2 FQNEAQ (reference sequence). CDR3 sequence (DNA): TGTGCCAGCAGCTTGGGACAGGGGCCGAACACTGAAGCTTTCTTT. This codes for CASSLGQGPNTEAFF.